One sample yielded the 26 T cell receptor beta chains listed below, sequenced in a study of monozygotic twins with inflammatory bowel disease. Using the 5' RACE reads, TCRdb records one entry per CDR3 protein without DNA. Its table records some 450,000 distinct CDR3 sequences. The sample consisted of blood. Receptors originate from a human donor with ulcerative colitis or Crohn's disease, or a healthy co-twin of an affected twin (not recorded which).

The V gene is TRBV15, the J gene TRBJ1-2. Germline CDR1 is LNHNV and CDR2 is YYDKDF (reference sequence). The CDR3 length is 14 residues. CDR3 protein: CATSRDLANYGYTF.

The J gene is TRBJ2-6, the V gene TRBV4-3. Per germline, CDR1 LGHNA and CDR2 YSLEER. CDR3 size: 15 residues. The CDR3 sequence is CASSRIVSGANVLTF.

The chain combines TRBV14 with TRBJ1-2. The CDR3 loop spans 14 amino acids. Germline V CDR1 and CDR2: SGHDN, FVKESK. The CDR3 loop is CASSQAPGYYGYTF.

The chain uses TRBV5-4 and TRBJ2-5; the D gene TCRdb calls, TRBD1, cannot be checked with no DNA. The germline V gene encodes CDR1 SGHNT and CDR2 YYREEE (reference sequence). CDR3 length: 15 residues. CDR3 amino acids: CASSLAGRGKETQYF.

This CDR3 reads CASGRGGVNTEAFF. V gene TRBV5-1 combines with J gene TRBJ1-1. The CDR3 sequence is 14 residues long. Germline assignment: CDR1 SGHRS and CDR2 YFSETQ. Supplemented by reference TRBV5-1 and TRBJ1-1, the full variable domain reads KAGVTQTPRYLIKTRGQQVTLSCSPISGHRSVSWYQQTPGQGLQFLFEYFSETQRNKGNFPGRFSGRQFSNSRSEMNVSTLELGDSALYLCASGRGGVNTEAFFGQGTRLTVV.

The chain joins TRBV9 to TRBJ2-7; TCRdb proposes TRBD1, but this gene call is untestable without DNA. The CDR3 totals 15 residues. Germline lookup yields CDR1 SGDLS and CDR2 YYNGEE. The CDR3 loop is CASSRTGTPSYEQYF.

V and J are TRBV19 and TRBJ2-1; the TRBD1 assignment by TCRdb is unverifiable without DNA. The CDR3 covers 13 residues. CDR1 LNHDA and CDR2 SQIVND come from the germline V gene (reference sequence). This chain's CDR3 is CASSSQGSVEQFF.

This chain uses TRBV11-1 with TRBJ2-4; with no DNA, the TCRdb D assignment of TRBD2 cannot be verified. Per the germline V gene, CDR1 is SGHAT and CDR2 is FQDESV (reference sequence). This CDR3 region has 19 residues. The chain's CDR3 is CASSLSGGTLIQAKNIQYF.

The chain links TRBV3-1 to TRBJ2-7. The CDR3 runs to 13 residues. From germline, CDR1 is LGHDT and CDR2 YNNKEL (reference sequence). CDR3 loop: CASSQGTTGEQYF.

The V and J genes are TRBV29-1 and TRBJ2-7; TCRdb picks TRBD2, but there is no DNA to check that call. The CDR3 is made up of 13 amino acids. Germline assignment: CDR1 SQVTM and CDR2 ANQGSEA. The CDR3 reads CSVEIAGYYEQYF.

The chain couples TRBV20-1 to TRBJ2-7. The CDR3 length is 12 residues. Germline loops: CDR1 DFQATT, CDR2 SNEGSKA (reference sequence). The CDR3 reads CSVTTVPNEQYF.

The rearrangement joins TRBV15 to TRBJ2-7; the TCRdb call, TRBD1, lacks DNA for checking. Germline loops: CDR1 LNHNV, CDR2 YYDKDF (reference sequence). The CDR3 length is 15 residues. This chain's CDR3 is CATSSRDRGIYEQYF.

V and J are TRBV7-8 and TRBJ1-5. The germline gives CDR1 SGHVS, CDR2 FQNEAQ. The CDR3 has 12 residues. This chain's CDR3 is CASSKMNQPQHF.

The J gene is TRBJ1-1, the V gene TRBV6-1; TCRdb's assignment of TRBD1 cannot be checked, as there is no DNA. The CDR3 has 14 residues. In germline, CDR1 is MNHNS, CDR2 SASEGT. The CDR3 is CASSLTGGPTEAFF.

V and J are TRBV5-1 and TRBJ2-7; TCRdb reports TRBD1, a call that lacks DNA to check it against. The CDR3 is made up of 14 amino acids. From germline, CDR1 is SGHRS and CDR2 YFSETQ. The CDR3 sequence is CASSSTTGSYEQYF.

The gene calls are TRBV11-2 and TRBJ2-3; the D call of TRBD2 rests on TCRdb alone, since no DNA is present to check it. The CDR3 is 16 residues long. Germline V gene lookup returns CDR1 SGHAT and CDR2 FQNNGV. The CDR3 sequence is CASSRWGAGDTDTQYF.

CDR3 in amino acids: CASSSRVQNEQFF. This chain connects TRBV7-2 to TRBJ2-1; the TCRdb call, TRBD1, lacks DNA for checking. CDR1 SGHTA and CDR2 FQGNSA come from the germline V gene. The CDR3 sequence is 13 residues long.

This CDR3 is CASSHRLADYNEQFF. The V and J genes are TRBV4-1 and TRBJ2-1; TCRdb returns TRBD2, unconfirmable since there is no DNA. Germline values: CDR1 MGHRA, CDR2 YSYEKL. There are 15 residues in the CDR3.

The gene calls are TRBV7-8 and TRBJ2-3; without DNA, the TCRdb call of TRBD2 cannot be checked. Germline CDR1 is SGHVS and CDR2 is FQNEAQ. The length of the CDR3 is 17 residues. The CDR3 is CASSLGTSGRGGDTQYF.

The V gene is TRBV27, the J gene TRBJ2-7; TCRdb returns TRBD1, unconfirmable since there is no DNA. This CDR3 is built from 14 residues. CDR1 MNHEY and CDR2 SMNVEV come from the germline V gene (reference sequence). CDR3 sequence reads: CASSLRAAYYEQYF.

This chain links TRBV2 with TRBJ2-7. Germline CDR1 and CDR2: SNHLY and FYNNEI. This CDR3 has 12 residues. The chain's CDR3 is CASSIMVGEQYF.

The chain has TRBV20-1 and TRBJ1-5. The CDR3 runs to 16 residues. The germline CDR1 and CDR2 sequences are DFQATT and SNEGSKA (reference sequence). The CDR3 is CSAISGGTVSNQPQHF.

The chain uses TRBV12-3 or TRBV12-4 and TRBJ2-3; TCRdb calls TRBD1, which cannot be checked without DNA. CDR3 length equals 14 residues. This CDR3 is CASGTQGRTDTQYF.

This chain joins TRBV18 and TRBJ1-1; TCRdb designates TRBD1, a call that cannot be tested without DNA. This CDR3 comprises 13 residues. From germline, CDR1 is KGHSH and CDR2 LQKENI. The CDR3 region is CASSPGTGGEAFF.

V is TRBV5-6 and J is TRBJ1-1; TCRdb reports TRBD1, a call that lacks DNA to check it against. The CDR3 sequence is 13 residues long. Germline CDR1 SGHDT, CDR2 YYEEEE. CDR3 in amino acids: CASRFGGSAEAFF.

The V and J genes are TRBV7-3 and TRBJ1-1. Per germline, CDR1 SGHTA and CDR2 FQGTGA. The CDR3 is 12 amino acids. CDR3 sequence reads: CASRSGNTEAFF.